This entry lists 28 T cell receptor beta chains sequenced from one sample in a study of CD4+ T cells in melanoma. Clones were read by immunoSEQ multiplex PCR, and TCRdb kept only the in-frame ones, dropping some. The repertoire consists of roughly 15,000 clones, with about 70% occurring once and the leading ten covering about a tenth. Sequences were obtained from cells from a culture (not recorded whether cultured in vitro). Receptors were obtained from a human donor with melanoma.

V is TRBV30 and J is TRBJ1-1; no clear D. The germline V gene encodes CDR1 GTSNPN and CDR2 SVGIG (reference sequence). The CDR3 has 13 amino acids. V lost 1 base and J 1 base, leaving 7 bases between the germline ends. The CDR3 sequence is CAWSGQANTEAFF. The CDR3 nucleotides are TGTGCCTGGAGTGGTCAGGCGAACACTGAAGCTTTCTTT.

This chain joins TRBV20-1 and TRBJ2-3, with D uncertain. The V gene's germline CDR1 is DFQATT and CDR2 SNEGSKA (reference sequence). Trimming shortened V by 0 bases and J by 6 bases, and 4 bases separated the two germline ends. The CDR3 length is 11 residues. This CDR3 reads CSARDRDTQYF. The CDR3 bases are TGCAGTGCTAGAGATCGGGATACGCAGTATTTT.

DNA of the CDR3: TGCGCCAGCAGCTTGACAGGGGTGGATCAGCCCCAGCATTTT. As protein: CASSLTGVDQPQHF. The J gene is TRBJ1-5, the V gene TRBV5-1, with 7 bases identical to TRBD1. Germline lookup yields CDR1 SGHRS and CDR2 YFSETQ. This CDR3 has 14 amino acids. The J segment lost 5 bases and the V segment lost 1 base, leaving 3 bases of the junction unmatched.

This clone appeared a few times. The rearrangement joins TRBV7-9 to TRBJ1-4; 8 bases agree with TRBD1. V was clipped by 11 bases and J by 8 bases; unmatched bases: 7. Germline CDR1 reads SEHNR; CDR2 reads FQNEAQ (reference sequence). CDR3 length: 12 residues. This chain's CDR3 is CAGQGSNEKLFF. CDR3 coding DNA: TGTGCCGGACAGGGATCCAACGAAAAACTGTTTTTT. The whole variable domain, remainder taken from reference TRBV7-9 and TRBJ1-4, is DTGVSQNPRHKITKRGQNVTFRCDPISEHNRLYWYRQTLGQGPEFLTYFQNEAQLEKSRLLSDRFSAERPKGSFSTLEIQRTEQGDSAMYLCAGQGSNEKLFFGSGTQLSVL.

This clone appeared once. CDR3 DNA: TGTGCCAGCAGAGGGTTAGGACGAAGGGAGACCCAGTACTTC. Translation gives CASRGLGRRETQYF. The gene calls are TRBV11-3 and TRBJ2-5; D gene ambiguous. Trimming cost V 6 bases and J 5 bases, with 16 bases left between them. CDR3 size: 14 residues. Per germline, CDR1 SGHNT and CDR2 YENEEA.

V usage is TRBV7-3 and J usage is TRBJ2-1, with 8 bases identical to TRBD2. The germline gives CDR1 SGHTA, CDR2 FQGTGA. This CDR3 has 13 amino acids. The V gene end was trimmed by 6 bases and the J gene end by 15 bases; junction bases not matched to a gene: 13. CDR3 in amino acids: CASSLDGGAKPFF. The CDR3 DNA sequence: TGTGCCAGCAGTTTAGACGGGGGGGCTAAGCCGTTCTTC.

This clone was counted a few times. The rearrangement joins TRBV5-4 to TRBJ2-7, with D unresolved. CDR3 length: 13 residues. Germline CDR1 reads SGHNT; CDR2 reads YYREEE (reference sequence). V lost 0 bases and J lost 2, with 6 bases in between. This CDR3 is CASSLEAAYEQYF. CDR3 in DNA: TGTGCCAGCAGCTTGGAGGCGGCCTACGAGCAGTACTTC.

The chain combines TRBV6-6 with TRBJ2-7; D may match TRBD1 or TRBD2 (5 bases each). The germline V gene has CDR1 MNHNY and CDR2 SVGAGI (reference sequence). This CDR3 is built from 14 residues. V lost 6 bases and J 0 bases, leaving 12 bases between the germline ends. CDR3 in amino acids: CASSSRDASYEQYF. In DNA form, the CDR3 reads TGTGCCAGCAGCTCTCGGGACGCCTCCTACGAGCAGTACTTC.

The chain combines TRBV18 with TRBJ2-7; D is possibly TRBD1 or TRBD2 (6 bases each). The CDR3 sequence is 15 residues long. CDR1 is KGHSH, CDR2 LQKENI, per germline. V lost 4 bases to trimming and J lost 5 bases, with 18 bases between them. CDR3 sequence reads: CASSLGGARKDEQYF. CDR3 nucleotides: TGTGCCAGCTCACTGGGGGGCGCCCGGAAGGACGAGCAGTACTTC.

This clone was seen a handful of times. This chain links TRBV5-1 with TRBJ1-5; D is unclear. The CDR3 length is 15 residues. Germline assignment: CDR1 SGHRS and CDR2 YFSETQ. The V and J ends lost 0 bases and 7 bases respectively, with 14 bases between them. This chain's CDR3 is CASSLEPGLRQPQHF. In nucleotides, the CDR3 is TGCGCCAGCAGCTTGGAGCCGGGCCTTCGACAGCCCCAGCATTTT.

Here the CDR3 DNA reads TGTGCCAGCAGCCCCTTCAGCTCCTACGAGCAGTACTTC. Encoded protein: CASSPFSSYEQYF. The chain is built from TRBV14 and TRBJ2-7; D gene ambiguous. Germline V lookup: CDR1 SGHDN, CDR2 FVKESK. V shed 4 bases and J shed 0 bases, with 7 bases lying between them. This CDR3 contains 13 residues.

The genes are TRBV6-6 and TRBJ2-7; D not resolved. The CDR3 is 14 amino acids. Between the trimmed V and J ends, which lost 6 bases and 4 bases, there was a span of 16 bases. Germline lookup yields CDR1 MNHNY and CDR2 SVGAGI (reference sequence). CDR3 in DNA: TGTGCCAGCAGCCCGTCGCTATGGGGATACGAGCAGTACTTC. It specifies CASSPSLWGYEQYF.

This clone was observed a few times. This chain links TRBV7-2 with TRBJ1-6; TRBD1 aligns across 7 bases. V shed 0 bases and J 8 bases; nucleotides not matched to a gene: 10. The V gene's germline CDR1 is SGHTA and CDR2 FQGNSA. The CDR3 runs to 17 residues. In DNA, the CDR3 is TGTGCCAGCAGCTTAGCGGACAGGATGAGCCCGTATTCACCCCTCCACTTT. Protein product: CASSLADRMSPYSPLHF.

The J gene is TRBJ2-1, the V gene TRBV7-9; 11 bases agree with TRBD1. There are 16 residues in the CDR3. The germline CDR1 and CDR2 sequences are SEHNR and FQNEAQ (reference sequence). With V trimmed by 5 bases and J by 5 bases, 8 bases remained unmatched. CDR3 protein: CASSPRTGGSDNEQFF. The CDR3 nucleotides are TGTGCCAGCAGCCCCAGGACAGGGGGCTCAGACAATGAGCAGTTCTTC.

V usage is TRBV18 and J usage is TRBJ1-6; D remains unclear. The CDR3 has 17 amino acids. CDR1 and CDR2 from the germline V gene are KGHSH and LQKENI. V gave up 4 bases and J gave up 0 bases, with 13 bases separating them. The CDR3, as DNA: TGTGCCAGCTCACTCTACGACGAGAGCTCCTATAATTCACCCCTCCACTTT. Encoded protein: CASSLYDESSYNSPLHF.

The CDR3 nucleotides read TGTGCCAGCAGCTTGGGGGACCCTCTTAACTATGGCTACACCTTC. Encoded protein: CASSLGDPLNYGYTF. The chain has TRBV5-8 and TRBJ1-2; weak D call: TRBD1 (5 bases). V lost 0 bases and J lost 1, with 10 bases in between. The germline V gene has CDR1 SGHTS and CDR2 YDEGEE. There are 15 residues in the CDR3.

This rearrangement joins TRBV5-4 to TRBJ1-1; D may be TRBD1 (6 bases). The CDR3 is made up of 14 amino acids. The V end was cut by 0 bases, the J end by 4 bases, with 10 bases between. The V gene's germline CDR1 is SGHNT and CDR2 YYREEE (reference sequence). The CDR3, as DNA: TGTGCCAGCAGCTTGGGGGGGCAGGGCACTGAAGCTTTCTTT. Translated: CASSLGGQGTEAFF.

The rearrangement joins TRBV6-5 to TRBJ2-3; 11 nucleotides match TRBD2. This CDR3 is 12 amino acids long. V shed 5 bases, J shed 11 bases, and the junction held 3 bases outside the gene matches. Germline V CDR1 and CDR2: MNHEY, SVGAGI. The CDR3 loop reads CASSPTSGVQYF. The CDR3 nucleotides are TGTGCCAGCAGTCCGACTAGCGGGGTGCAGTATTTT.

The rearrangement uses TRBV5-6 and TRBJ2-5; D perhaps matches TRBD1 (5 bases). The J call is in doubt because the DNA end fits TRBJ2-7 better. The germline V gene encodes CDR1 SGHDT and CDR2 YYEEEE. This CDR3 comprises 14 residues. In DNA form, the CDR3 reads TGTGCCAGCAGCTTGGCCCAGGGATACTACGAGCAGTACTTC. Its protein product is CASSLAQGYYEQYF.

The chain has TRBV2 and TRBJ1-1; a possible D gene is TRBD1 (6 bases). CDR1 is SNHLY, CDR2 FYNNEI, per germline. The V end was cut by 7 bases, the J end by 4 bases, with 25 bases between. This CDR3 has 17 residues. The CDR3, as DNA: TGTGCCAGCACCCGAAAGGGGACACCCGGGGCCCTCACTGAAGCTTTCTTT. Protein sequence: CASTRKGTPGALTEAFF.

This rearrangement joins TRBV7-2 to TRBJ2-5; 7 bases map to TRBD2. The junction had 4 bases not matched to a gene; V was cut back by 1 base and J by 5 bases. The CDR3 is 14 residues long. Germline V CDR1 and CDR2: SGHTA, FQGNSA. The CDR3 loop reads CASSLERGGETQYF. CDR3 DNA: TGTGCCAGCAGCTTAGAACGGGGAGGGGAGACCCAGTACTTC. The full variable domain, completed using reference TRBV7-2 and TRBJ2-5, is GAGVSQSPSNKVTEKGKDVELRCDPISGHTALYWYRQSLGQGLEFLIYFQGNSAPDKSGLPSDRFSAERTGGSVSTLTIQRTQQEDSAVYLCASSLERGGETQYFGPGTRLLVL.

This sequence joins TRBV7-3 and TRBJ2-3; D uncertain. The V and J ends lost 2 bases and 3 bases respectively, with 6 bases between them. Germline V gene data show CDR1 as SGHTA and CDR2 as FQGTGA. CDR3 length: 13 residues. The CDR3 reads CASSLARTDTQYF. The CDR3, as DNA: TGTGCCAGCAGCTTAGCGCGGACAGATACGCAGTATTTT.

The J gene is TRBJ1-2, the V gene TRBV5-6; no reliable D call. Germline V CDR1 and CDR2: SGHDT, YYEEEE. This CDR3 has 13 residues. V was shortened by 5 bases and J by 6 bases, with 14 bases between the two germline ends. The CDR3 DNA reads TGTGCCAGCAGAAGGGCGCGGACCGATGGCTACACCTTC. It codes for CASRRARTDGYTF. Based on the CDR3 plus reference TRBV5-6 and TRBJ1-2, the full variable domain is DAGVTQSPTHLIKTRGQQVTLRCSPKSGHDTVSWYQQALGQGPQFIFQYYEEEERQRGNFPDRFSGHQFPNYSSELNVNALLLGDSALYLCASRRARTDGYTFGSGTRLTVV.

The rearrangement uses TRBV9 and TRBJ2-1; tentatively, D is TRBD1 or TRBD2 (6 bases each). The V gene lost 0 bases and the J gene lost 0 bases, with 16 bases spanning the gap. Germline V gives CDR1 SGDLS, CDR2 YYNGEE. The CDR3 sequence is 18 residues long. This CDR3 is CASSVGNSGGGSYNEQFF. The CDR3 coding sequence is TGTGCCAGCAGCGTAGGGAATTCCGGGGGCGGCTCCTACAATGAGCAGTTCTTC.

Here the CDR3 DNA reads TGTGCCAGCAGCCTTAGCCCCACAGATACGCAGTATTTT. Translated, it gives CASSLSPTDTQYF. V gene TRBV7-8 combines with J gene TRBJ2-3; D gene ambiguous. The CDR3 sequence is 13 residues long. The germline V gene encodes CDR1 SGHVS and CDR2 FQNEAQ. V was trimmed by 5 bases and J by 2 bases, leaving 8 bases between them.

This clone was counted only a few times. This sequence joins TRBV6-5 and TRBJ1-6; D possibly corresponds to TRBD1 (5 bases). This CDR3 region has 13 residues. From germline, CDR1 is MNHEY and CDR2 SVGAGI. CDR3 region: CVTRRDPNSPLHF. Here the CDR3 DNA reads TGTGTCACACGCAGGGATCCCAATTCACCCCTCCACTTT.

This clone was seen just once. The chain combines TRBV7-8 with TRBJ2-5, with D perhaps TRBD2 (5 bases). This CDR3 comprises 15 residues. The germline CDR1 and CDR2 sequences are SGHVS and FQNEAQ. With 5 bases removed from V and 2 bases from J, the gap between germline ends came to 15 bases. CDR3 in amino acids: CASSPGNTKQETQYF. The CDR3 DNA sequence: TGTGCCAGCAGCCCGGGGAATACTAAACAAGAGACCCAGTACTTC. The full variable domain, with the rest looked up from reference TRBV7-8 and TRBJ2-5, is GAGVSQSPRYKVAKRGQDVALRCDPISGHVSLFWYQQALGQGPEFLTYFQNEAQLDKSGLPSDRFFAERPEGSVSTLKIQRTQQEDSAVYLCASSPGNTKQETQYFGPGTRLLVL.

The chain recombines TRBV1 with TRBJ1-3; whether TRBD1, the table's D call, matches the DNA was not checked. TRBV1 is noted as a pseudogene. There are 17 residues in the CDR3. CDR3 region: CTSSQDLDRPSGNTIYF. CDR3 coding DNA: TGCACCAGCAGCCAAGATCTAGACAGGCCCTCTGGAAACACCATATATTTT.